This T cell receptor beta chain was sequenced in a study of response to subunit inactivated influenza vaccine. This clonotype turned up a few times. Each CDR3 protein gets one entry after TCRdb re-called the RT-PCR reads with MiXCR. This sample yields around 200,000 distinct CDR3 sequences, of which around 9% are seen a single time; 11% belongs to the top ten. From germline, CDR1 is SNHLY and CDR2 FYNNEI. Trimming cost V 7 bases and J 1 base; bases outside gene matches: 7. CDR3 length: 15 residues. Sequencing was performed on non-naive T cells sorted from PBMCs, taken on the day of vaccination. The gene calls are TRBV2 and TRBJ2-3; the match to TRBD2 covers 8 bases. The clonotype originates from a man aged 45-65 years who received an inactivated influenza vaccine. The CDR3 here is CASINTSGGTDTQYF. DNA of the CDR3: TGTGCCAGCATTAATACTAGCGGAGGCACAGATACGCAGTATTTT.